This T cell receptor (beta chain) stems from a study of blood T cell repertoires in COVID-19 (dated by TCRdb to about 2020). As for the study more broadly: Samples from collaborators originated in the United States, Italy and Spain and spanned both the acute and convalescent phases of COVID-19. The material from the prospective study consisted of cDNA or gDNA derived from T cells, B-cell-depleted T cells, or PBMCs. Deeply sampled blood TCRbeta repertoires from subjects exposed to, actively infected with, or recovered from COVID-19 were included in the dataset. The repertoires were released in a freely available public database intended as a resource for research on the immune response to SARS-CoV-2. Samples came from the ongoing ImmuneRACE study (first 160 participants) plus 1,254 subjects from 6 global collaborators. Sample metadata almost always included a de-identified subject ID, COVID-19 status, age in years and sex. Where HLA class I and class II types were available, the types were taken from metadata supplied by the sample provider, not from assay-based typing. General conclusions and limits of the study: How much clinical and demographic metadata was included differed by source and by participant, and the metadata was provided uncurated.

The immunoSEQ Assay, a bias-controlled multiplex PCR, was used to amplify TCRbeta CDR3 regions from genomic DNA. The authors' analysis ran thus. Within the assay, amplification of reference gene primers was used to estimate how many nucleated cells each sample contained. To quantify the absolute abundance of each unique TCRbeta CDR3 rearrangement, sequence reads were collapsed and filtered. For each sample, productive Simpson clonality was calculated as the square root of Simpson's diversity index over productive rearrangements. This immuneACCESS table, as held by TCRdb, lists in-frame sequences with V and J called but not all clones. Of the missing ones, under half trace to an unresolved V gene in checked studies; the others have no known cause. That table furnishes V, J and clone size, whereas the DNA furnished D and trimming. The sample table holds around 78,000 clones, of which 90% were seen once. The top ten clones comprise around 0.97% of the sample.

Remarks on this clone: It lacks a known antigen. No quality values exist for individual bases; no much larger clone is one base distant.

Whole blood was collected in K2EDTA tubes by collaborating institutions according to the institutions' own protocols. For TCRbeta analysis, collaborators shipped samples in one of three forms: frozen whole blood, isolated PBMCs, or DNA extracted from either of those sample types. The sample taken for sequencing was peripheral blood. This sequence originates from a woman between 45 and 60 years old in a cohort sampled during active COVID-19.

The nucleotides read TGCGCCAGCAGCTTGGCCCGGGACACAAGCACAGATACGCAGTATTTT. Protein translation: CASSLARDTSTDTQYF. The chain is encoded by TRBV5-1 joined to TRBJ2-3; TRBD1 is a weak D gene call, 6 bases matching. The germline V gene encodes CDR1 SGHRS and CDR2 YFSETQ. A distance of 11 bases separates the germline ends of V and J, which lose 0 bases and 0 bases respectively. From the cysteine up to the phenylalanine, the CDR3 has a length of 16 residues. Solely the CDR3 DNA is kept, with 48 bases framed from the first base.